This T cell receptor (beta chain) was captured by sequencing in a study of T cell repertoires in cytomegalovirus infection. Overall study: In public TCR beta signatures, there were indications of both CMV infection and matching HLA type.

Findings and caveats of the study: What dominated the ex vivo response were HLA-C-restricted CMV-specific TCR beta clonotypes. Cumulative public TCR beta family frequency identified carriers of CMV plus the relevant HLA.

One entry per CDR3 protein, called by TCRdb with MiXCR from the reads. There are 200,000 to 250,000 distinct CDR3 sequences in the sample; 9% to 15% occur only once, and approximately 1.6% lies in the top ten. A few counts support this clonotype. Its antigen is unknown. This CDR3 is 13 amino acids long. With 6 bases removed from V and 2 bases from J, the gap between germline ends came to 8 bases. The germline gives CDR1 MNHEY, CDR2 SVGEGT. This TCR came from a human donor in good health (CMV status not recorded). Some clones in this sample may be carry-over from other donors' samples. The V and J genes are TRBV6-2 or TRBV6-3 and TRBJ2-4, with D possibly being TRBD1 (5 bases). The sample consisted of PBMCs. The CDR3 nucleotides are TGTGCCAGCAGGGGGCAGACCAAAAACATTCAGTACTTC. Its translation is CASRGQTKNIQYF.